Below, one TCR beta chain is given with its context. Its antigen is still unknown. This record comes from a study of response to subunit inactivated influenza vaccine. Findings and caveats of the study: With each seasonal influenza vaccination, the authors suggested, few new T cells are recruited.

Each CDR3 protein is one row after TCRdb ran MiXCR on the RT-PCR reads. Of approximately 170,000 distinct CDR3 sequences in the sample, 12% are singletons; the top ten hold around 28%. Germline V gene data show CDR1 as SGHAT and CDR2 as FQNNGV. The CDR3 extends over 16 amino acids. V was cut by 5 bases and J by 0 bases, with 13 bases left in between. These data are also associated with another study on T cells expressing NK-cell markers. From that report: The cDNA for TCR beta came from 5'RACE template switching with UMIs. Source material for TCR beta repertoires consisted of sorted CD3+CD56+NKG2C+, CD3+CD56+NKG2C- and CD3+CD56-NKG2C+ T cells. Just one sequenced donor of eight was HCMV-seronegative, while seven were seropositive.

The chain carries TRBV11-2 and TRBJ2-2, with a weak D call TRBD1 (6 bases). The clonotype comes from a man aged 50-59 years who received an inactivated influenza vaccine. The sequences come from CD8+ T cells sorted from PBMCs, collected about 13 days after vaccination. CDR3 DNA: TGTGCCAGCAGCCTAAAGGGACAATCGAACACCGGGGAGCTGTTTTTT. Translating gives CASSLKGQSNTGELFF.